The 19 T cell receptor beta chains presented below share a single source sample, sequenced in a study of T cells in tumors after PD-1 blockade. Sequencing was performed with immunoSEQ multiplex PCR; in TCRdb, only in-frame clones are kept and a portion is missing. The sample yields just under 20,000 clones, approximately 81% seen once. The specimen comprised PBMCs, sampled after anti-PD-1 therapy. All receptors come from a human donor with advanced basal cell or squamous cell carcinoma (not recorded which).

The chain combines TRBV7-9 with TRBJ2-4; TRBD2 is a possible D gene (6 bases). This CDR3 is 15 amino acids long. The V gene's germline CDR1 is SEHNR and CDR2 FQNEAQ (reference sequence). V lost 5 bases and J 1 base, leaving 12 bases between the germline ends. In DNA, the CDR3 is TGTGCCAGCAGCCCACAAGGGAGGGCCAAAAACATTCAGTACTTC. Translating gives CASSPQGRAKNIQYF.

The rearrangement links TRBV5-1 to TRBJ2-2; no reliable D call. The CDR3 consists of 13 residues. The ends were cut back, 3 bases at V and 5 bases at J, with 8 bases in the middle. Germline V gene sequence: CDR1 SGHRS, CDR2 YFSETQ. The CDR3 DNA reads as TGCGCCAGCAGCTATGGAACGACCGGGGAGCTGTTTTTT. Its translation is CASSYGTTGELFF. Variable domain in full (rest from reference TRBV5-1 and TRBJ2-2): KAGVTQTPRYLIKTRGQQVTLSCSPISGHRSVSWYQQTPGQGLQFLFEYFSETQRNKGNFPGRFSGRQFSNSRSEMNVSTLELGDSALYLCASSYGTTGELFFGEGSRLTVL.

This chain joins TRBV29-1 and TRBJ2-7, with 9 bases that match TRBD2. This CDR3 comprises 15 residues. Trimming took 6 bases from V and 0 from J; bases not matched to a gene: 9. Per the germline V gene, CDR1 is SQVTM and CDR2 is ANQGSEA. The CDR3 DNA follows: TGCAGCGTCGATATAGCGGGAGAAGGCTCCTACGAGCAGTACTTC. Protein sequence: CSVDIAGEGSYEQYF.

This clone showed up just a few times. The chain is built from TRBV27 and TRBJ1-6; D gene ambiguous. Trimming removed 0 bases at V and 8 bases at J, with 8 bases between. Germline V gene lookup returns CDR1 MNHEY and CDR2 SMNVEV (reference sequence). The CDR3 sequence is 14 residues long. CDR3 sequence: CASSLSSADSPLHF. The DNA for the CDR3 is TGTGCCAGCAGTTTATCGTCAGCAGATTCACCCCTCCACTTT.

This chain uses TRBV28 with TRBJ1-3, with 7 bases fitting TRBD1. Germline V gene sequence: CDR1 MDHEN, CDR2 SYDVKM. This CDR3 has 15 amino acids. With V trimmed by 2 bases and J by 4 bases, 5 bases remained unmatched. CDR3 in DNA: TGTGCCAGCAGTTTAGCCAGGGGGAGAGGAAACACCATATATTTT. It yields the protein CASSLARGRGNTIYF.

The DNA for the CDR3 is TGTGCCCTGAACGACAGGAGCACAGATACGCAGTATTTT. This sequence encodes CALNDRSTDTQYF. The V call is TRBV28, the J call TRBJ2-3, with D possibly TRBD1 on 6 matching bases. This CDR3 has 13 amino acids. V was trimmed by 11 bases and J by 0 bases, leaving 12 bases between them. Germline CDR1 MDHEN, CDR2 SYDVKM.

J is TRBJ2-7 and V is TRBV9, with 10 bases lining up with TRBD1. J lost 6 bases, V lost 3 bases, and 9 bases had no gene match. Germline V lookup: CDR1 SGDLS, CDR2 YYNGEE. The CDR3 length is 15 residues. In DNA, the CDR3 is TGTGCCAGCAGCGAGGGGGACAGGGGATTTGGCGAGCAGTACTTC. The encoded protein is CASSEGDRGFGEQYF.

This clone was seen a handful of times. The chain recombines TRBV27 with TRBJ2-3; the D gene is possibly TRBD1 (6 bases). Trimming took 6 bases from V and 2 from J, leaving 15 bases between them. Germline-derived CDR1 and CDR2 are MNHEY and SMNVEV (reference sequence). CDR3 length: 15 amino acids. Here the CDR3 reads CASRRDRQPTDTQYF. CDR3 nucleotides: TGTGCCAGCAGGAGAGACAGGCAGCCCACAGATACGCAGTATTTT.

The rearrangement joins TRBV5-6 to TRBJ2-7; 8 bases map to TRBD1. The CDR3 covers 17 residues. Germline V gene data show CDR1 as SGHDT and CDR2 as YYEEEE. With V trimmed by 4 bases and J by 3 bases, 15 bases remained unmatched. The CDR3 DNA sequence: TGTGCCAGCAGCCCGGAGGTGGGGCAGGGGGCCTACTACGAGCAGTACTTC. It specifies CASSPEVGQGAYYEQYF.

The gene calls are TRBV6-6 and TRBJ1-2, with a weak D call TRBD1 (6 bases). The CDR3 consists of 14 residues. V was trimmed by 5 bases and J by 2 bases, leaving 12 bases between them. Looked up from germline, CDR1 is MNHNY and CDR2 is SVGAGI (reference sequence). Here the CDR3 reads CASSPGQFNYGYTF. CDR3 DNA sequence: TGTGCCAGCAGTCCCGGACAGTTCAACTATGGCTACACCTTC.

This chain connects TRBV20-1 to TRBJ1-1, with unresolved D. The germline V gene encodes CDR1 DFQATT and CDR2 SNEGSKA (reference sequence). Trimming removed 3 bases from V and 11 bases from J, with 16 bases in between. The CDR3 is 12 residues long. The CDR3 loop reads CSASPDGVGAFF. The CDR3 bases are TGCAGTGCTAGTCCCGATGGGGTGGGTGCTTTCTTT.

The chain combines TRBV28 with TRBJ1-1; TRBD1 matches 8 bases. From germline, CDR1 is MDHEN and CDR2 SYDVKM. The V gene end was trimmed by 5 bases and the J gene end by 0 bases; junction bases not matched to a gene: 17. The CDR3 totals 19 residues. The chain's CDR3 is CASSLPVWDRSSMNTEAFF. Here the CDR3 DNA reads TGTGCCAGCAGTCTCCCCGTGTGGGACAGGTCTTCAATGAACACTGAAGCTTTCTTT.

This clone appeared a single time. The V gene is TRBV2, the J gene TRBJ1-5; D is uncertain. The CDR3 runs 14 residues. Trimming shortened V by 3 bases and J by 0 bases, and 6 bases separated the two germline ends. CDR1 is SNHLY, CDR2 FYNNEI, per germline. The CDR3, as DNA: TGTGCCAGCAGTGAGTGGGATAGCAATCAGCCCCAGCATTTT. It is translated as CASSEWDSNQPQHF.

This chain connects TRBV7-9 to TRBJ2-5; D is possibly TRBD1 or TRBD2 (5 bases each). Germline loops: CDR1 SEHNR, CDR2 FQNEAQ (reference sequence). V lost 5 bases to trimming and J lost 4 bases, with 17 bases between them. The CDR3 covers 15 residues. In nucleotides, the CDR3 is TGTGCCAGCAGCACAGGACTGGGCCCCTTAGAGACCCAGTACTTC. Translation: CASSTGLGPLETQYF.

This rearrangement joins TRBV29-1 to TRBJ2-3; 12 bases are a match to TRBD2. The CDR3 is 17 residues long. Germline V gene lookup returns CDR1 SQVTM and CDR2 ANQGSEA. With 0 bases clipped from V and 5 bases from J, the junction kept 9 bases outside the gene matches. The CDR3 loop is CSVEELASGRVRDTQYF. In nucleotides, the CDR3 is TGCAGCGTTGAAGAATTGGCTAGCGGGAGGGTCCGAGATACGCAGTATTTT.

The genes are TRBV9 and TRBJ2-2; D is unresolved. V lost 2 bases to trimming and J lost 0 bases, with 14 bases between them. This CDR3 comprises 17 residues. Germline CDR1 and CDR2: SGDLS and YYNGEE. DNA for the CDR3: TGTGCCAGCAGCGTTCGCAGAGCCGAGGCGAACACCGGGGAGCTGTTTTTT. Residues: CASSVRRAEANTGELFF.

The chain uses TRBV28 and TRBJ1-5; D unresolved. CDR3 length: 11 amino acids. V lost 11 bases, J lost 2 bases, and 7 bases lay in between. CDR1 is MDHEN, CDR2 SYDVKM, per germline. The CDR3 reads CAVHGNQPQHF. CDR3 DNA: TGTGCCGTCCACGGCAATCAGCCCCAGCATTTT.

The table lists this clone with a few counts. The rearrangement links TRBV7-3 to TRBJ2-7; no clear D gene. The CDR3 is 14 amino acids. V lost 1 base and J lost 0, with 7 bases in between. CDR1 is SGHTA and CDR2 is FQGTGA in the germline V gene. CDR3 sequence reads: CASSLNGDSYEQYF. CDR3 coding DNA: TGTGCCAGCAGCTTAAATGGAGACTCCTACGAGCAGTACTTC.

V gene TRBV11-3 combines with J gene TRBJ2-1, with D possibly being TRBD1 (5 bases). The CDR3 length is 20 residues. V lost 0 bases and J lost 5, with 26 bases in between. Looked up from germline, CDR1 is SGHNT and CDR2 is YENEEA. The CDR3 spells CASSLEEWLGRDSLNNEQFF. In nucleotides, the CDR3 is TGTGCCAGCAGCTTAGAAGAGTGGTTAGGTCGAGACAGTTTAAACAATGAGCAGTTCTTC.